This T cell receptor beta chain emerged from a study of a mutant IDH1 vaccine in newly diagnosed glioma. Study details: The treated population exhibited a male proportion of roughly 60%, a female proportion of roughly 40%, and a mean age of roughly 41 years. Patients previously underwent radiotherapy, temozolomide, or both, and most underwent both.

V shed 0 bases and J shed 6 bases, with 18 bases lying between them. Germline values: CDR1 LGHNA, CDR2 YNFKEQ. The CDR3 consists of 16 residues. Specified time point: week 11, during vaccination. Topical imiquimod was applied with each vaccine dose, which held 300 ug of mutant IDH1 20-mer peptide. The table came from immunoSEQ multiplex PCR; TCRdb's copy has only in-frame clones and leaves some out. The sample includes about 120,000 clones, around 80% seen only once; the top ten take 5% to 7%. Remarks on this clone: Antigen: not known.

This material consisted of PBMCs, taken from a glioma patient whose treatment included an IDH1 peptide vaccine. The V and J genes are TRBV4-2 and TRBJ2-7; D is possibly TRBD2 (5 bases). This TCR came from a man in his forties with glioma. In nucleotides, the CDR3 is TGTGCCAGCAGCCAAGATACGGCTAGCCGGGTCTCCGAGCAGTACTTC. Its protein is CASSQDTASRVSEQYF.